The 28 T cell receptor beta chains below all came from one sample that was sequenced in a study of cytomegalovirus exposure and HLA in healthy donors. This PCR relied on a set of 60 Vbeta primers and 13 Jbeta primers. The method was immunoSEQ multiplex PCR; TCRdb's version includes in-frame clones alone and lacks a portion of them. Of more than 90,000 clones listed, approximately 70% are singletons. The material sequenced was PBMCs. These receptors were collected from a man aged 30-40 years in good health and CMV-seropositive.

The chain recombines TRBV10-3 with TRBJ1-1, with TRBD1 matching 11 bases. Germline V gene data show CDR1 as ENHRY and CDR2 as SYGVKD. Trimming took 0 bases from V and 0 from J; bases not matched to a gene: 9. This CDR3 has 19 residues. The CDR3: CAISESKAGTGGMNTEAFF. CDR3 in DNA: TGTGCCATCAGTGAGTCGAAAGCCGGGACAGGGGGGATGAACACTGAAGCTTTCTTT.

This clone was recorded only once. The V gene is TRBV11-3, the J gene TRBJ1-1; a weak D match, TRBD1 (6 bases). The CDR3 contains 15 residues. Germline V gene lookup returns CDR1 SGHNT and CDR2 YENEEA. V was shortened by 0 bases and J by 10 bases, with 18 bases between the two germline ends. Written as DNA, the CDR3 is TGTGCCAGCAGCTTAGATTACACAGGGCTTGCTGCAGCTTTCTTT. Translating gives CASSLDYTGLAAAFF.

This chain uses TRBV7-9 with TRBJ2-3; TRBD2 matches at 7 bases. Germline V CDR1 and CDR2: SEHNR, FQNEAQ (reference sequence). With V trimmed by 5 bases and J by 0 bases, 14 bases remained unmatched. The CDR3 length is 18 residues. CDR3 sequence reads: CASSPRLGEGKSTDTQYF. The CDR3 nucleotides read TGTGCCAGCAGCCCCCGGCTGGGGGAGGGGAAAAGCACAGATACGCAGTATTTT.

This sequence joins TRBV7-9 and TRBJ2-7; D perhaps matches TRBD1 (6 bases). Germline CDR1 and CDR2: SEHNR and FQNEAQ (reference sequence). V lost 3 bases and J lost 5, with 11 bases in between. There are 13 residues in the CDR3. The CDR3 loop is CASSFDRSHEQYV. CDR3 in DNA: TGTGCCAGCAGCTTCGACAGGTCCCACGAGCAGTACGTC.

The rearrangement joins TRBV5-5 to TRBJ2-5; D may be TRBD1 (6 bases). V lost 0 bases to trimming and J lost 4 bases, with 10 bases between them. The CDR3 is 14 amino acids. Germline CDR1 and CDR2: SGHKS and YYEKEE (reference sequence). CDR3 amino acids: CASSLGGGRETQYF. The CDR3 DNA is TGTGCCAGCAGCTTGGGAGGGGGTCGAGAGACCCAGTACTTC.

The V gene is TRBV5-1, the J gene TRBJ2-2; D is possibly TRBD1 (6 bases). Trimming took 0 bases from V and 7 from J, leaving 13 bases between them. The CDR3 extends over 15 amino acids. Germline values: CDR1 SGHRS, CDR2 YFSETQ. As DNA, the CDR3 is TGCGCCAGCAGCTTGGAGTCAGGGGATGGCGGGGAGCTGTTTTTT. It translates to CASSLESGDGGELFF.

The V call is TRBV5-6, the J call TRBJ2-7, with 9 bases lining up with TRBD2. The CDR3 is 16 residues long. Germline V lookup: CDR1 SGHDT, CDR2 YYEEEE. Losses at the gene ends were 4 bases for V and 2 bases for J; bases not matched to a gene: 10. Here the CDR3 DNA reads TGTGCCAGCAGCCCGGGGGGGGCGGGAGGGGCCTACGAGCAGTACGTC. It translates to CASSPGGAGGAYEQYV.

The CDR3 DNA reads as TGCGCCAGCAGCCATGACCGACAGGGCAGCTCCTATAATTCACCCCTCCACTTT. Its protein product is CASSHDRQGSSYNSPLHF. V and J are TRBV4-3 and TRBJ1-6; 7 nucleotides align to TRBD1. Germline assignment: CDR1 LGHNA and CDR2 YSLEER. V was pared by 3 bases and J by 0 bases, with 8 bases of the junction left unmatched. The CDR3 covers 18 residues.

The chain recombines TRBV7-2 with TRBJ2-5; 11 bases are a match to TRBD2. V shed 1 base, J shed 4 bases, and the junction held 8 bases outside the gene matches. The CDR3 totals 17 residues. CDR1 SGHTA and CDR2 FQGNSA come from the germline V gene. CDR3 bases: TGTGCCAGCAGCTTAGGATTAGTACTAGCGGGAGTAGAGACCCAGTACTTC. It is translated as CASSLGLVLAGVETQYF.

This clone has only one observation. This chain links TRBV9 with TRBJ2-5, with 9 positions matching TRBD2. This CDR3 has 16 residues. Germline CDR1 reads SGDLS; CDR2 reads YYNGEE. The trim removed 0 bases at V and 1 base at J, leaving 4 bases unmatched. The chain's CDR3 is CASSVDSGGLQETQYF. CDR3 DNA: TGTGCCAGCAGCGTAGACAGCGGGGGGCTCCAAGAGACCCAGTACTTC.

The chain employs TRBV27 and TRBJ2-2, with no clear D. V lost 2 bases and J 6 bases, leaving 7 bases between the germline ends. Per germline, CDR1 MNHEY and CDR2 SMNVEV (reference sequence). The CDR3 is 13 amino acids. Written as DNA, the CDR3 is TGTGCCAGCAGTTTAAACTCGCCCGGGGAGCTGTTTTTT. As protein: CASSLNSPGELFF.

This clone was seen a single time. The V and J genes are TRBV19 and TRBJ2-4; D gene ambiguous. V lost 4 bases to trimming and J lost 7 bases, with 11 bases between them. The CDR3 contains 13 residues. Germline loops: CDR1 LNHDA, CDR2 SQIVND (reference sequence). This chain's CDR3 is CASSTGPRNIQYF. The CDR3 DNA reads as TGTGCCAGTAGTACTGGCCCCAGGAACATTCAGTACTTC.

This clone has only one observation. One end of the junction does not line up with germline, which may come from a read error. This chain links TRBV7-9 with TRBJ1-2, with TRBD1 as a possible D gene (6 bases). This CDR3 region has 16 residues. From germline, CDR1 is SEHNR and CDR2 FQNEAQ (reference sequence). The CDR3 DNA follows: TGTGCCAGCAACTTAGGAGGAACAGGGACTAACTATGGCTACACCTTC. Translating it yields CASNLGGTGTNYGYTF. The full variable domain, completed using reference TRBV7-9 and TRBJ1-2, is DTGVSQNPRHKITKRGQNVTFRCDPISEHNRLYWYRQTLGQGPEFLTYFQNEAQLEKSRLLSDRFSAERPKGSFSTLEIQRTEQGDSAMYLCASNLGGTGTNYGYTFGSGTRLTVV.

The CDR3 region has the DNA TGTGCCAGCAGCTCCGCGAGGGGCGGGAGCTCCTACAATGAGCAGTTCTTC. As protein: CASSSARGGSSYNEQFF. The gene calls are TRBV7-2 and TRBJ2-1, with 7 positions matching TRBD2. This CDR3 comprises 17 residues. From germline, CDR1 is SGHTA and CDR2 FQGNSA. V was pared by 4 bases and J by 0 bases, with 9 bases of the junction left unmatched.

This clone was detected only once. One junction end does not reproduce the germline sequence, and a read error may be involved. The V call is TRBV27, the J call TRBJ2-4, with 7 nucleotides matching TRBD2. Germline CDR1 MNHEY, CDR2 SMNVEV (reference sequence). The CDR3 spans 16 residues. CDR3 DNA sequence: TGTGCCAGCAGTTTATACGGGGGGATGGGCAAAAACATTCAGCACTTC. This gives the protein CASSLYGGMGKNIQHF.

The V and J genes are TRBV6-1 and TRBJ1-1; no clear D gene. Trimming took off 6 bases at V and 4 bases at J, with 12 bases between the two ends. Germline loops: CDR1 MNHNS, CDR2 SASEGT. The CDR3 consists of 13 residues. The CDR3 is CASRRGEGTEAFF. The CDR3, as DNA: TGTGCCAGCAGGCGCGGGGAGGGCACTGAAGCTTTCTTT.

The CDR3: CAWSNRGDEQYF. The CDR3 DNA reads as TGTGCCTGGAGTAACAGGGGGGACGAGCAGTACTTC. The chain uses TRBV30 and TRBJ2-7, with TRBD1 matching over 8 bases. After removal of 2 bases from V and 5 bases from J, the junction contained 2 bases not matched to a gene. CDR3 length: 12 residues. Germline lookup yields CDR1 GTSNPN and CDR2 SVGIG (reference sequence).

This rearrangement joins TRBV28 to TRBJ1-1, with a tentative D call TRBD1 (6 bases). Germline V gene lookup returns CDR1 MDHEN and CDR2 SYDVKM. V was clipped by 5 bases and J by 3 bases, with 13 bases between them. The CDR3 contains 14 residues. CDR3 coding DNA: TGTGCCAGCAGTCCAAGGGGGTGGGACACTGAAGCTTTCTTT. Translated: CASSPRGWDTEAFF.

This clone was counted once. CDR3 sequence reads: CASSFGGRPTDTQYF. The CDR3 DNA sequence: TGTGCCAGCAGCTTCGGCGGGAGGCCCACAGATACGCAGTATTTT. V and J are TRBV7-2 and TRBJ2-3, with 8 positions matching TRBD2. Unmatched junction bases numbered 4, after V lost 3 bases and J lost 2 bases. CDR3 length: 15 residues. Germline V CDR1 and CDR2: SGHTA, FQGNSA.

About this clone: At one end the junction does not follow the germline gene, possibly because of a read error. The gene calls are TRBV7-7 and TRBJ2-1; 14 bases line up with TRBD2. Germline V gene data show CDR1 as SSHAT and CDR2 as FNYEAQ (reference sequence). The CDR3 is 17 amino acids. CDR3 sequence (DNA): TGTGCTAGCAGCTTAGGCGGACTAGCGGGAGGATACAATGAGCAGTTCTTC. Translation: CASSLGGLAGGYNEQFF.

The chain uses TRBV9 and TRBJ1-2, with unresolved D. V was cut by 0 bases and J by 3 bases, with 9 bases left in between. The CDR3 spans 14 residues. Germline-derived CDR1 and CDR2 are SGDLS and YYNGEE. CDR3: CASSVEVRDYGYTF. CDR3 coding DNA: TGTGCCAGCAGCGTAGAGGTTCGGGACTATGGCTACACCTTC.

Here the CDR3 DNA reads TGTGCGTCAGGGGGGAATTCACCCCTCCACTTT. Translation gives CASGGNSPLHF. This chain links TRBV7-2 with TRBJ1-6, with 7 bases aligning to TRBD1. There are 11 residues in the CDR3. Germline CDR1 is SGHTA and CDR2 is FQGNSA. The full variable domain, with the rest looked up from reference TRBV7-2 and TRBJ1-6, is GAGVSQSPSNKVTEKGKDVELRCDPISGHTALYWYRQSLGQGLEFLIYFQGNSAPDKSGLPSDRFSAERTGGSVSTLTIQRTQQEDSAVYLCASGGNSPLHFGNGTRLTVT.

The CDR3 DNA is TGTGCCATCACCTGGACAGAACCTAACTATGGCTACACCTTC. It is translated as CAITWTEPNYGYTF. The genes are TRBV10-3 and TRBJ1-2; a possible D gene is TRBD1 (6 bases). The germline V gene has CDR1 ENHRY and CDR2 SYGVKD. V dropped 7 bases and J dropped 0 bases, with 12 bases sitting between them. The CDR3 runs 14 residues.

The sample holds a few counts of this clone. The gene calls are TRBV27 and TRBJ2-7; TRBD1 matches 7 bases. Losses at the gene ends were 6 bases for V and 2 bases for J; bases not matched to a gene: 7. Germline values: CDR1 MNHEY, CDR2 SMNVEV (reference sequence). The CDR3 length is 14 residues. The CDR3 DNA reads as TGTGCCAGCAGCCCGACGGGACAGCCCTACGAGCAGTACGTC. Translation gives CASSPTGQPYEQYV.

V and J are TRBV7-3 and TRBJ2-3, with 9 bases aligning to TRBD2. From germline, CDR1 is SGHTA and CDR2 FQGTGA. The trim removed 0 bases at V and 0 bases at J, leaving 10 bases unmatched. The CDR3 is 19 residues long. The CDR3 bases are TGTGCCAGCAGCTTAACCAGTAGCGGGAGTCCCACAAGCACAGATACGCAGTATTTT. Its protein is CASSLTSSGSPTSTDTQYF.

This chain connects TRBV7-2 to TRBJ2-7; D may be TRBD1 (6 bases). This CDR3 region has 16 residues. The germline CDR1 and CDR2 sequences are SGHTA and FQGNSA. The germline V and J ends were trimmed by 4 bases and 2 bases, with 18 bases remaining between them. CDR3 bases: TGTGCCAGCAGCTCCTTTCCGCGGTCAGGGGCCTACGAGCAGTACTTC. This codes for CASSSFPRSGAYEQYF.

The chain recombines TRBV10-1 with TRBJ2-7; D is perhaps TRBD2 (5 bases). The CDR3 has 16 residues. The V and J ends lost 3 bases and 4 bases respectively, with 19 bases between them. Germline V gene sequence: CDR1 WNHNN, CDR2 SYGVQD (reference sequence). CDR3 DNA: TGCGCCAGCAGTGACGGCCCCACCGTCCGGGGTTACGAGCAGTACTTC. Its translation is CASSDGPTVRGYEQYF.

The chain is built from TRBV19 and TRBJ1-6; 7 bases are shared with TRBD1. This CDR3 comprises 16 residues. Germline V gene sequence: CDR1 LNHDA, CDR2 SQIVND (reference sequence). With V trimmed by 6 bases and J by 0 bases, 5 bases remained unmatched. CDR3 in DNA: TGTGCCAGTAGAACAGGGGCCAGCTCCTATAATTCACCCCTCCACTTT. This gives the protein CASRTGASSYNSPLHF.